Only a few counts were recorded for the clone carrying this T cell receptor beta chain. No antigen is known for it. A multiplex PCR was run with 60 Vbeta primers and 13 Jbeta primers. TCRdb keeps only in-frame clones here, not all; method: immunoSEQ multiplex PCR. The profile shows around 160,000 clones, 68% of them singletons. This specimen belongs to a study of cytomegalovirus exposure and HLA in healthy donors. The study's findings and limits: Being indistinguishable, some V segments were excluded, TRBV6-2 and TRBV6-3 among them. In a later analysis, DRB1 alleles had the most associated TCRs; HLA-C alleles the fewest. Within a later analysis, the majority of CMV-associated TCR beta chains appeared HLA-restricted. The study recorded 164 TCR beta chains that were cytomegalovirus-associated.

The CDR3 is 16 residues long. With 2 bases clipped from V and 2 bases from J, the junction kept 5 bases outside the gene matches. Germline V lookup: CDR1 KGHSH, CDR2 LQKENI. The genes are TRBV18 and TRBJ2-3; 9 bases line up with TRBD1. Sequenced sample: PBMCs. This clonotype was obtained from a man aged 50 to 59 in good health and CMV-seronegative. CDR3 loop: CASSPKGQGYTDTQYF. Written as DNA, the CDR3 is TGTGCCAGCTCACCAAAGGGACAGGGATACACAGATACGCAGTATTTT.